This T cell receptor (beta chain) was identified in a study of OX40 agonist ivuxolimab in advanced cancers. Sequencing was performed with immunoSEQ multiplex PCR; in TCRdb, only in-frame clones are kept and a portion is missing. The sample carries about 110,000 clones, approximately 89% recorded once. The V end was cut by 4 bases, the J end by 3 bases, with 19 bases between. This CDR3 has 16 residues. Germline V gives CDR1 SGHDT, CDR2 YYEEEE. The gene calls are TRBV5-6 and TRBJ1-1; D possibly corresponds to TRBD1 (5 bases). Sequenced material: CD4+ or CD8+ T cells sorted from blood, taken in a trial of the OX40 agonist ivuxolimab. The sequence was obtained from an adult with an advanced solid tumor such as melanoma, head and neck, liver or kidney cancer. The CDR3 reads CASSRDYRGGDTEAFF. As DNA, the CDR3 is TGTGCCAGCAGCCGGGACTACCGGGGTGGCGACACTGAAGCTTTCTTT.